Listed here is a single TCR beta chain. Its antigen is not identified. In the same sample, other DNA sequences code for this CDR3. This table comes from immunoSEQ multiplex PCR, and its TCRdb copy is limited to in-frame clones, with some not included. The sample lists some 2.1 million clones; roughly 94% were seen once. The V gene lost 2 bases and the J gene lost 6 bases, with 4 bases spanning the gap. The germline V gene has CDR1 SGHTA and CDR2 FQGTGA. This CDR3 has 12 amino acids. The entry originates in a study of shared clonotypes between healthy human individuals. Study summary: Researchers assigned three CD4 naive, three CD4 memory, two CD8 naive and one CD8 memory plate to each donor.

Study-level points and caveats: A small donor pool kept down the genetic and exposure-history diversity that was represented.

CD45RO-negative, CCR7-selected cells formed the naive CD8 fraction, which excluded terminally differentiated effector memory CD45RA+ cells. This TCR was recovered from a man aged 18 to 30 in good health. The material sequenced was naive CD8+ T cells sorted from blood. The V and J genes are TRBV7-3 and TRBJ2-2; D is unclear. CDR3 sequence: CASSLGAGELFF. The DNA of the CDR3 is TGTGCCAGCAGCTTAGGTGCCGGGGAGCTGTTTTTT.